The 8 T cell receptor beta chains listed next were all sequenced from one sample in a study of tumor and adjacent non-tumor tissue in lung cancer (dated by TCRdb to 2016 to 2019). To prepare the library, multiplex PCR was applied. The sequencing machine was an Illumina HiSeq 2500. TCRbeta libraries were constructed through three rounds of nested PCR with primers (Table S4) according to protocols adapted from ARM-PCR. Using fastp trimming at Q25 and MiXCR clonotype assembly, TCRdb reanalyzed the public sequencing data and kept in-frame beta chains. A single entry per CDR3 protein holds the most common genes and DNA from its merged rows. For this sample there are over 110,000 distinct CDR3 sequences; approximately 66% appear just once. 15% to 20% of the sample goes to the ten largest clones. RNA was extracted from bulk unsorted tissue and checked for quality with a NanoDrop ND-1000 and an Agilent 2100.

What was sequenced was lung tumor tissue. These receptors all stem from a man between 60 and 75 years old with small cell lung cancer.

A single count supports this clonotype. The junction departs from the called germline gene at one end, perhaps through a read error. The rearrangement links TRBV20-1 to TRBJ2-1; D is possibly TRBD2 (6 bases). Per germline, CDR1 DFQATT and CDR2 SNEGSKA (reference sequence). This CDR3 has 16 residues. The CDR3 bases are TGCAGTGCTAGAGATCTCAGGGACGCGGGATACAATGAACAGTTCTTC. Translating gives CSARDLRDAGYNEQFF.

As concerns this clonotype: A read error is possible here, since a much larger clone lies one base away. V usage is TRBV4-2 and J usage is TRBJ2-7; 11 bases map to TRBD2. Trimming cost V 0 bases and J 5 bases; bases outside gene matches: 12. The CDR3 consists of 18 residues. Germline V gene data show CDR1 as LGHNA and CDR2 as YNFKEQ. The CDR3 DNA follows: TGTGCCAGCAGCCAAGAGAGGAGAGGACTAGCGGGTTTCCACGAGCAGTACTTC. Amino acid sequence: CASSQERRGLAGFHEQYF.

V and J are TRBV29-1 and TRBJ2-3; D remains ambiguous. Trimming left V 4 bases short and J 2 bases short, with 10 bases between. Germline V lookup: CDR1 SQVTM, CDR2 ANQGSEA. The CDR3 runs 13 residues. The CDR3 sequence is CSVVDGTTDTQYF. The CDR3 region has the DNA TGCAGCGTTGTTGATGGTACCACAGATACGCAGTATTTT.

Regarding this clonotype: The junction and the germline gene differ at one end; a read error may be behind it. The rearrangement links TRBV11-2 to TRBJ2-3; no clear D gene. Germline V lookup: CDR1 SGHAT, CDR2 FQNNGV. CDR3 length: 13 amino acids. CDR3 protein: CASSLSPADTQNF. CDR3 sequence (DNA): TGTGCCAGTAGCTTATCCCCCGCAGATACGCAGAATTTT.

A note on this clonotype: The junction departs from germline at one end; a sequencing error may be responsible. The V and J genes are TRBV4-1 and TRBJ1-1, with D perhaps matching TRBD1 (6 bases). CDR1 is MGHRA, CDR2 YSYEKL, per germline. The CDR3 consists of 11 residues. The CDR3 sequence: CTSSQGNEAFF. The CDR3 DNA sequence: TGCACCAGTAGCCAGGGGAATGAAGCTTTCTTT.

The rearrangement uses TRBV6-1 and TRBJ1-6; no definite D call. The V end was cut by 4 bases, the J end by 9 bases, with 13 bases between. Germline V CDR1 and CDR2: MNHNS, SASEGT. The CDR3 has 14 amino acids. CDR3 nucleotides: TGTGCCAGCAGTGCAGAGACACGGGCTTCACCCCTCCACTTT. It is translated as CASSAETRASPLHF.

Comments on this clonotype: The junction does not match germline at one end; this may be a read error. The chain carries TRBV4-1 and TRBJ2-3; D is unclear. CDR1 is MGHRA, CDR2 YSYEKL, per germline. This CDR3 contains 16 residues. The CDR3 region has the DNA TGTGCCAGCAGCCAGCTTGGGAACCCTCTCACAGATACGCAGTATTTT. It codes for CASSQLGNPLTDTQYF.

Notes on this clonotype: A much larger clone lies one base from this, so it may be a read error. This chain joins TRBV29-1 and TRBJ1-1, with TRBD1 identical over 7 bases. The CDR3 consists of 13 residues. Looked up from germline, CDR1 is SQVTM and CDR2 is ANQGSEA. In nucleotides, the CDR3 is TGCAGCGTAACAGGGGTCGGTGATACTGAAGGTTTCTTT. Amino acids: CSVTGVGDTEGFF. Using reference TRBV29-1 and TRBJ1-1 for the parts outside the CDR3, the full variable domain is SAVISQKPSRDICQRGTSLTIQCQVDSQVTMMFWYRQQPGQSLTLIATANQGSEATYESGFVIDKFPISRPNLTFSTLTVSNMSPEDSSIYLCSVTGVGDTEGFFGQGTRLTVV.